These 27 T cell receptor beta chains originate from one sample sequenced in a study of cytomegalovirus exposure and HLA in healthy donors. In the PCR, 60 Vbeta and 13 Jbeta primers were used. Libraries were prepared by immunoSEQ multiplex PCR; TCRdb keeps only in-frame clonotypes and omits some of them. The table shows more than 90,000 clones, with about 86% occurring only once. Sequenced sample: PBMCs. The receptor set was obtained from a woman between 65 and 79 years old in good health and CMV-seropositive.

In this sample, this clone turned up a few times. V gene TRBV5-8 combines with J gene TRBJ1-5; D not certain. This CDR3 contains 14 residues. Trimming pared 4 bases from V and 2 bases from J, leaving 10 bases between. CDR1 SGHTS and CDR2 YDEGEE come from the germline V gene. CDR3 nucleotides: TGTGCCAGCAGCCCCCCCGAGGGCAATCAGCCCCAGCATTTT. It is translated as CASSPPEGNQPQHF.

The chain combines TRBV15 with TRBJ2-5, with a tentative D call TRBD2 (5 bases). Trimming removed 4 bases from V and 1 base from J, with 10 bases in between. Germline lookup yields CDR1 LNHNV and CDR2 YYDKDF (reference sequence). The CDR3 is made up of 14 amino acids. The CDR3 is CATSTRGGQETQYF. The CDR3 nucleotides are TGTGCCACCAGCACAAGAGGAGGCCAAGAGACCCAGTACTTC.

J is TRBJ2-2 and V is TRBV5-1; no firm D call. The V end lost 0 bases, the J end lost 2 bases, and 8 bases lay between the germline ends. CDR1 SGHRS and CDR2 YFSETQ come from the germline V gene. The CDR3 is 15 amino acids. As DNA, the CDR3 is TGCGCCAGCAGCTTGGTCGGGTTTAACACCGGGGAGCTGTTTTTT. The encoded protein is CASSLVGFNTGELFF.

This clone has only a few counts. CDR3 in amino acids: CASSTRTSGQTQYF. The CDR3 DNA reads as TGTGCCAGCAGTACGCGGACTAGCGGGCAGACCCAGTACTTC. This chain uses TRBV27 with TRBJ2-5; TRBD2 matches 11 bases. Germline lookup yields CDR1 MNHEY and CDR2 SMNVEV (reference sequence). V lost 5 bases and J lost 6; bases outside the gene matches: 5. The CDR3 extends over 14 amino acids.

The chain couples TRBV4-3 to TRBJ2-3; no firm D call. V was pared by 1 base and J by 0 bases, with 11 bases between. This CDR3 has 16 amino acids. Germline CDR1 is LGHNA and CDR2 is YSLEER. CDR3 residues: CASSQGASTSTDTQYF. CDR3 coding DNA: TGCGCCAGCAGCCAAGGTGCCTCAACTAGCACAGATACGCAGTATTTT.

The CDR3 spells CASSFISGRLTDTQYF. The CDR3 region has the DNA TGTGCCAGCAGCTTCATTAGCGGGAGGTTAACAGATACGCAGTATTTT. V gene TRBV7-2 combines with J gene TRBJ2-3, with 10 bases aligning to TRBD2. This CDR3 has 16 amino acids. From germline, CDR1 is SGHTA and CDR2 FQGNSA. The V gene end was trimmed by 3 bases and the J gene end by 3 bases; junction bases not matched to a gene: 6.

This sequence joins TRBV10-3 and TRBJ2-7; 7 nucleotides match TRBD1. CDR1 is ENHRY and CDR2 is SYGVKD in the germline V gene. The CDR3 consists of 15 residues. Trimming took 7 bases from V and 1 from J; bases not matched to a gene: 10. The CDR3 sequence: CAITNPAGGSYEQYF. In nucleotides, the CDR3 is TGTGCCATCACTAACCCCGCAGGGGGTTCCTACGAGCAGTACTTC.

This clone came up a few times. The chain uses TRBV28 and TRBJ2-7; no reliable D call. The CDR3 covers 14 residues. V lost 3 bases, J lost 4 bases, and 13 bases lay in between. In germline, CDR1 is MDHEN, CDR2 SYDVKM. The chain's CDR3 is CASSLPAARYEQYF. For the CDR3, the DNA is TGTGCCAGCAGTTTGCCGGCGGCCCGTTACGAGCAGTACTTC.

The genes are TRBV4-1 and TRBJ1-5; 8 positions agree with TRBD1. Germline CDR1 is MGHRA and CDR2 is YSYEKL. V gave up 3 bases and J gave up 0 bases; unmatched junction bases: 4. CDR3 length: 16 residues. The CDR3 here is CASSHVGQGSNQPQHF. The CDR3, as DNA: TGCGCCAGCAGCCACGTTGGACAGGGTAGCAATCAGCCCCAGCATTTT.

V gene TRBV5-6 combines with J gene TRBJ2-5, with TRBD1 matching over 10 bases. CDR1 and CDR2 from the germline V gene are SGHDT and YYEEEE. The CDR3 covers 17 residues. V dropped 0 bases and J dropped 5; count of bases not matched to a gene: 10. Here the CDR3 reads CASSLATSTGGFETQYF. CDR3 DNA sequence: TGTGCCAGCAGCTTGGCCACTTCGACAGGGGGCTTCGAGACCCAGTACTTC. Full variable domain (rest looked up from reference TRBV5-6 and TRBJ2-5): DAGVTQSPTHLIKTRGQQVTLRCSPKSGHDTVSWYQQALGQGPQFIFQYYEEEERQRGNFPDRFSGHQFPNYSSELNVNALLLGDSALYLCASSLATSTGGFETQYFGPGTRLLVL.

The V gene is TRBV7-9, the J gene TRBJ1-1; TRBD1 matches 8 bases. Germline V gene sequence: CDR1 SEHNR, CDR2 FQNEAQ (reference sequence). The J segment lost 4 bases and the V segment lost 5 bases, leaving 21 bases of the junction unmatched. CDR3 length equals 19 residues. The CDR3 is CASSEAGGQGQTSGTEAFF. The CDR3 nucleotides are TGTGCCAGCAGCGAAGCTGGAGGACAGGGCCAAACGAGTGGCACTGAAGCTTTCTTT.

This clone appeared a few times. This chain connects TRBV7-2 to TRBJ1-3; 7 positions match TRBD1. V dropped 5 bases and J dropped 0; count of bases not matched to a gene: 4. The CDR3 has 15 amino acids. CDR1 SGHTA and CDR2 FQGNSA come from the germline V gene. The CDR3 spells CASSPGQSSGNTIYF. The CDR3 nucleotides are TGTGCCAGCAGCCCGGGACAGAGCTCTGGAAACACCATATATTTT.

The chain recombines TRBV7-3 with TRBJ2-7; D may be TRBD2 (6 bases). V gave up 5 bases and J gave up 7 bases, with 12 bases separating them. Germline CDR1 SGHTA, CDR2 FQGTGA. This CDR3 spans 12 amino acids. This CDR3 reads CASSPRAGEQYF. The CDR3 DNA reads as TGTGCCAGCAGCCCTCGGGCGGGGGAGCAGTACTTC.

This clone was seen once. The chain joins TRBV7-9 to TRBJ2-3; D not resolved. This CDR3 spans 13 amino acids. Germline V gene lookup returns CDR1 SEHNR and CDR2 FQNEAQ (reference sequence). V lost 5 bases and J 6 bases, leaving 12 bases between the germline ends. Here the CDR3 DNA reads TGTGCCAGCAGCATGACCAGCGCCGATACGCAGTATTTT. Translation: CASSMTSADTQYF.

The chain is built from TRBV19 and TRBJ2-1; 9 positions match TRBD1. The CDR3 has 14 amino acids. CDR1 is LNHDA and CDR2 is SQIVND in the germline V gene (reference sequence). Germline trimming cut 7 bases from V and 6 bases from J; bases unmatched to any gene: 7. The CDR3 nucleotides read TGTGCCAGTAAGCTACAGGGGGCTGTCAATGAGCAGTTCTTC. It yields the protein CASKLQGAVNEQFF.

V and J are TRBV4-1 and TRBJ1-2; D ambiguous. Trimming left V 1 base short and J 2 bases short, with 8 bases between. Germline V gives CDR1 MGHRA, CDR2 YSYEKL. The CDR3 is made up of 14 amino acids. For the CDR3, the DNA is TGCGCCAGCAGCCAAGGAAAACTAAACTATGGCTACACCTTC. Translating gives CASSQGKLNYGYTF.

The rearrangement links TRBV5-1 to TRBJ2-3; 10 positions agree with TRBD2. The length of the CDR3 is 15 residues. From germline, CDR1 is SGHRS and CDR2 YFSETQ. V gave up 4 bases and J gave up 4 bases; unmatched junction bases: 6. The CDR3 spells CASSLRTSGSDTQYF. The CDR3 DNA follows: TGCGCCAGCAGCCTCAGGACTAGCGGATCAGATACGCAGTATTTT. The full variable domain, with the rest looked up from reference TRBV5-1 and TRBJ2-3, is KAGVTQTPRYLIKTRGQQVTLSCSPISGHRSVSWYQQTPGQGLQFLFEYFSETQRNKGNFPGRFSGRQFSNSRSEMNVSTLELGDSALYLCASSLRTSGSDTQYFGPGTRLTVL.

The chain employs TRBV13 and TRBJ1-6; perhaps TRBD1 as D (5 bases). Per germline, CDR1 PRHDT and CDR2 FYEKMQ (reference sequence). This CDR3 has 15 residues. V was clipped by 0 bases and J by 6 bases, with 9 bases between them. CDR3 residues: CASSLGGGGNSPLHF. The CDR3 DNA follows: TGTGCCAGCAGCTTAGGCGGGGGAGGTAATTCACCCCTCCACTTT.

This chain links TRBV18 with TRBJ2-7; D unresolved. Germline CDR1 is KGHSH and CDR2 is LQKENI. Trimming pared 2 bases from V and 2 bases from J, leaving 7 bases between. This CDR3 has 13 amino acids. The CDR3 reads CASSPGDTYEQYF. DNA for the CDR3: TGTGCCAGCTCACCAGGAGATACCTACGAGCAGTACTTC. Full variable domain (outside the CDR3, taken from reference TRBV18 and TRBJ2-7): NAGVMQNPRHLVRRRGQEARLRCSPMKGHSHVYWYRQLPEEGLKFMVYLQKENIIDESGMPKERFSAEFPKEGPSILRIQQVVRGDSAAYFCASSPGDTYEQYFGPGTRLTVT.

The chain recombines TRBV15 with TRBJ2-5; 8 positions agree with TRBD2. The CDR3 sequence is 14 residues long. V was clipped by 1 base and J by 5 bases; unmatched bases: 3. CDR1 LNHNV and CDR2 YYDKDF come from the germline V gene (reference sequence). The CDR3 DNA reads TGTGCCACCAGCAGAGCGGGAGGGGGGGAGACCCAGTACTTC. It is translated as CATSRAGGGETQYF.

The V and J genes are TRBV30 and TRBJ1-2, with 10 bases matching TRBD1. Trimming removed 5 bases from V and 8 bases from J; junction bases left unmatched: 8. The germline gives CDR1 GTSNPN, CDR2 SVGIG (reference sequence). This CDR3 contains 13 residues. CDR3 in DNA: TGTGCCTGGTGGAGCGGGGACAGGGGAGGCTACACCTTC. Translated, it gives CAWWSGDRGGYTF.

This clone was found once. The rearrangement joins TRBV11-2 to TRBJ2-7, with TRBD1 as a possible D gene (6 bases). V lost 9 bases, J lost 5 bases, and 17 bases lay in between. The CDR3 runs 13 residues. The germline CDR1 and CDR2 sequences are SGHAT and FQNNGV. The chain's CDR3 is CASRRQGFDEQYF. The CDR3 region has the DNA TGTGCCAGTAGGCGGCAGGGGTTCGACGAGCAGTACTTC.

The V gene is TRBV4-1, the J gene TRBJ2-5; 8 bases are a match to TRBD2. The CDR3 runs to 16 residues. Looked up from germline, CDR1 is MGHRA and CDR2 is YSYEKL. With V trimmed by 1 base and J by 5 bases, 9 bases remained unmatched. In nucleotides, the CDR3 is TGCGCCAGCAGCCAAGCCAGAGGGACTAGTTGGGAGACCCAGTACTTC. It encodes CASSQARGTSWETQYF.

The chain combines TRBV7-2 with TRBJ2-5, with a tentative D call TRBD1 (6 bases). Matching the DNA end better, TRBJ2-7 makes the J call doubtful. CDR3 length: 15 residues. Per the germline V gene, CDR1 is SGHTA and CDR2 is FQGNSA. CDR3 protein: CASSLAAGETYEQYF. CDR3 nucleotide sequence: TGTGCCAGCAGCTTAGCCGCAGGGGAGACCTACGAGCAGTACTTC.

The V call is TRBV6-6, the J call TRBJ2-7; 11 positions agree with TRBD1. The CDR3 has 14 amino acids. From germline, CDR1 is MNHNY and CDR2 SVGAGI (reference sequence). V trimming: 6 bases; J trimming: 2 bases; junction bases outside the gene matches: 3. The CDR3 reads CASRRGQGAYEQYF. CDR3 DNA sequence: TGTGCCAGCAGGCGGGGACAGGGGGCCTACGAGCAGTACTTC.

The chain employs TRBV7-2 and TRBJ2-5; D call uncertain. The closer fit of TRBJ2-7 to the DNA end suggests the J call may be wrong. Germline V gene data show CDR1 as SGHTA and CDR2 as FQGNSA. The CDR3 contains 15 residues. The CDR3 DNA is TGTGCCAGCAGCTTAGGCCTAGAGAGACCTTACGAGCAGTACTTC. Translating it yields CASSLGLERPYEQYF.

This chain connects TRBV25-1 to TRBJ1-2; no clear D. CDR1 MGHDK and CDR2 SYGVNS come from the germline V gene. The CDR3 contains 14 residues. V gave up 2 bases and J gave up 8 bases, with 15 bases separating them. CDR3 DNA sequence: TGTGCCAGCAGTGAAGAGAGAAGATTCGAGGGCTACACCTTC. Protein product: CASSEERRFEGYTF.